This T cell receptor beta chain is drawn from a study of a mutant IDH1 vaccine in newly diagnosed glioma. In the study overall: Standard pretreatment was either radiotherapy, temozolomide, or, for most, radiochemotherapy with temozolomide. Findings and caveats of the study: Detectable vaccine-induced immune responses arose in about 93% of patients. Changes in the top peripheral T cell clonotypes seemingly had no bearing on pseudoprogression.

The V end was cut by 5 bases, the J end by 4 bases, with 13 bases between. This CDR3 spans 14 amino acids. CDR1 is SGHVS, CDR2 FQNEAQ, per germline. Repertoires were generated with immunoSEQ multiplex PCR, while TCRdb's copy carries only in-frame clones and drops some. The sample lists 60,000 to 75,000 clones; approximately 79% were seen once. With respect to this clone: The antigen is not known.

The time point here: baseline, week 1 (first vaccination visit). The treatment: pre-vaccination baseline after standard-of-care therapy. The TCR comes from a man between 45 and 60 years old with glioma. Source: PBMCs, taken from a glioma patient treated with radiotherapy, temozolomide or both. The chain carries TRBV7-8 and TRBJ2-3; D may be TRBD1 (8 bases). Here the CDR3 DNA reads TGTGCCAGCAGCCAGGGGGCGGGGGCAGATACGCAGTATTTT. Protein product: CASSQGAGADTQYF.